The sequence of this TCR beta chain was determined in a study of cytomegalovirus exposure and HLA in healthy donors. With respect to this clone: Antigen unknown.

CDR1 SGHRS and CDR2 YFSETQ come from the germline V gene. CDR3 length: 16 residues. The junction had 11 bases not matched to a gene; V was cut back by 0 bases and J by 8 bases. The PCR made use of 60 Vbeta and 13 Jbeta primers. TCRdb keeps only in-frame clones here, not all; method: immunoSEQ multiplex PCR. The sample lists some 130,000 clones; around 86% were seen once. Whole-study findings and limits: A few chains linked to CMV were shown in vitro to be specific for CMV antigens.

The clonotype originates from a man younger than 35 in good health and CMV-seronegative. Specimen: PBMCs. The chain is built from TRBV5-1 and TRBJ2-1, with 7 bases identical to TRBD1. The CDR3 DNA sequence: TGCGCCAGCAGCTTGGCTACAGGGGTATTCTCGGATGAGCAGTTCTTC. This gives the protein CASSLATGVFSDEQFF.